These 14 T cell receptor beta chains share one sample of origin, sequenced in a study of T cells in Graves' hyperthyroidism and ophthalmopathy. Amplified regions were TCR beta CDR3 sequences from RNA transcripts. First-round RT-PCR with HTBI primers amplified the TCR CDR3 region. TCRdb re-called the multiplex PCR reads with MiXCR, one entry per CDR3 protein. The repertoire holds 300,000 to 350,000 distinct CDR3 sequences, with roughly 18% as singletons. The material sequenced was blood. The receptors originated from a woman aged 45-65 years with Graves' hyperthyroidism.

V usage is TRBV5-1 and J usage is TRBJ2-1; 9 bases map to TRBD1. The CDR3 is made up of 16 amino acids. Germline V lookup: CDR1 SGHRS, CDR2 YFSETQ. V lost 1 base to trimming and J lost 3 bases; unmatched junction nucleotides: 5. The CDR3: CASSLFLGQGYNEQFF. CDR3 DNA: TGCGCCAGCAGCTTGTTTTTGGGACAGGGCTACAATGAGCAGTTCTTC.

In its sample, this clonotype was seen a few times. For the CDR3, the DNA is TGTGCCAGCAGACCCGGGGGCGGGGAGACCCAGTACTTC. Translating gives CASRPGGGETQYF. The chain has TRBV12-3 or TRBV12-4 and TRBJ2-5, with D tentatively TRBD1 or TRBD2 (6 bases each). The CDR3 is 13 amino acids. Trimming stripped 6 bases from V and 5 bases from J, with 13 bases between.

This sequence joins TRBV12-3 or TRBV12-4 and TRBJ1-2; tentative D call: TRBD1 (5 bases). CDR3 length: 14 amino acids. V was clipped by 5 bases and J by 3 bases, with 13 bases between them. The CDR3 sequence is CASSQTGTYYGYTF. The DNA of the CDR3 is TGTGCCAGCAGTCAAACCGGGACGTACTATGGCTACACCTTC.

This clonotype was seen only a few times. The junction and the germline gene differ at one end; a read error may be behind it. The gene calls are TRBV5-6 and TRBJ1-1, with D maybe TRBD1 (6 bases). The CDR3 sequence is 16 residues long. The V gene's germline CDR1 is SGHDT and CDR2 YYEEEE. This CDR3 is CVSSSLQGRWNTEAFF. CDR3 DNA: TGTGTCAGCAGCTCCTTACAGGGAAGGTGGAACACTGAAGCTTTCTTT.

This clonotype was seen many times. This chain uses TRBV11-2 with TRBJ1-2, with 8 bases lining up with TRBD1. V lost 1 base, J lost 6 bases, and 13 bases stayed unmatched. Germline lookup yields CDR1 SGHAT and CDR2 FQNNGV. This CDR3 is built from 17 residues. The DNA for the CDR3 is TGTGCCAGCAGCTTAGGCCCTTTGGACAGGGTGAAGGATGGCTACACCTTC. It yields the protein CASSLGPLDRVKDGYTF.

This chain uses TRBV20-1 with TRBJ2-1; D is possibly TRBD2 (5 bases). This CDR3 comprises 15 residues. CDR1 and CDR2 from the germline V gene are DFQATT and SNEGSKA (reference sequence). The V end was cut by 1 base, the J end by 6 bases, with 16 bases between. The CDR3 coding sequence is TGCAGTGCTAGAGCCCTCCGTGGAGGTTCCAATGAGCAGTTCTTC. It codes for CSARALRGGSNEQFF.

This clonotype was picked up many times. V and J are TRBV5-1 and TRBJ2-7; no definite D call. V lost 0 bases and J lost 2, with 6 bases in between. The CDR3 is made up of 13 amino acids. Per the germline V gene, CDR1 is SGHRS and CDR2 is YFSETQ. The CDR3 DNA reads TGCGCCAGCAGCTTGGAGATAGCCTACGAGCAGTACTTC. Amino acids: CASSLEIAYEQYF.

This clonotype was found many times. The chain recombines TRBV3-1 with TRBJ1-1, with D maybe TRBD1 (6 bases). CDR3 length equals 17 residues. Germline CDR1 and CDR2: LGHDT and YNNKEL (reference sequence). The germline V and J ends were trimmed by 0 bases and 5 bases, with 19 bases remaining between them. The DNA for the CDR3 is TGTGCCAGCAGCCAAGAATTCGGGGAGGGGGTACGGACTGAAGCTTTCTTT. Encoded protein: CASSQEFGEGVRTEAFF.

This clonotype was picked up many times. The chain joins TRBV28 to TRBJ2-6; 11 nucleotides line up with TRBD1. V was pared by 5 bases and J by 2 bases, with 8 bases of the junction left unmatched. Germline V CDR1 and CDR2: MDHEN, SYDVKM. The CDR3 loop spans 18 amino acids. CDR3 residues: CASSIRDRGGAGANVLTF. Here the CDR3 DNA reads TGTGCCAGCAGTATCCGGGACAGGGGGGGCGCTGGGGCCAACGTCCTGACTTTC.

This clonotype appeared many times. V and J are TRBV12-3 or TRBV12-4 and TRBJ2-7, with TRBD2 matching over 10 bases. Trimming removed 5 bases from V and 2 bases from J; junction bases left unmatched: 6. The CDR3 runs 15 residues. The CDR3 bases are TGTGCCAGCAGTGACAGCGGGAGGGACACCTACGAGCAGTACTTC. Encoded protein: CASSDSGRDTYEQYF.

The chain is built from TRBV28 and TRBJ2-2; D remains unclear. Trimming left V 3 bases short and J 2 bases short, with 10 bases between. The length of the CDR3 is 15 residues. The germline gives CDR1 MDHEN, CDR2 SYDVKM. Here the CDR3 reads CASSFPQANTGELFF. The CDR3 nucleotides are TGTGCCAGCAGTTTCCCCCAGGCTAACACCGGGGAGCTGTTTTTT.

This clonotype has more than one count but fewer than ten. The chain links TRBV5-4 to TRBJ1-1; TRBD1 might be the D (6 bases). Looked up from germline, CDR1 is SGHNT and CDR2 is YYREEE (reference sequence). There are 16 residues in the CDR3. V shed 2 bases and J shed 1 base, with 15 bases lying between them. This chain's CDR3 is CASSFGGPAQNTEAFF. The CDR3 DNA follows: TGTGCCAGCAGCTTCGGGGGGCCGGCCCAGAACACTGAAGCTTTCTTT.

J is TRBJ2-6 and V is TRBV13; no firm D call. V was pared by 5 bases and J by 1 base, with 3 bases between. The CDR3 has 13 amino acids. Looked up from germline, CDR1 is PRHDT and CDR2 is FYEKMQ (reference sequence). CDR3 in DNA: TGTGCCAGCAGCAAATCTGGGGCCAACGTCCTGACTTTC. Amino acids: CASSKSGANVLTF.

This clonotype was seen at least ten times. The rearrangement joins TRBV12-3 or TRBV12-4 to TRBJ1-5, with TRBD1 as a possible D gene (5 bases). This CDR3 has 14 amino acids. V was pared by 5 bases and J by 7 bases, with 15 bases between. The CDR3 DNA reads as TGTGCCAGCAGTCGGACATTGGAAGGGCAGCCCCAGCATTTT. This gives the protein CASSRTLEGQPQHF.